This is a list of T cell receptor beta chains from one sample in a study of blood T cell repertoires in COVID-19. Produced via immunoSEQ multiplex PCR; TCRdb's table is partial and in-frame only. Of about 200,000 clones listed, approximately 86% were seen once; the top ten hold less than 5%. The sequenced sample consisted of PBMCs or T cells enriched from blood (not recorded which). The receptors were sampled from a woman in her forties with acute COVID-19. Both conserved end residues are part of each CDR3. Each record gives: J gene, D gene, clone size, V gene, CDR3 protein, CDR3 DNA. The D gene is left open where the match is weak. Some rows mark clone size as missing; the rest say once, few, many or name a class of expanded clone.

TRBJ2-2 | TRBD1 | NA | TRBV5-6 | CASSLGTGDLTGELFF | TGTGCCAGCAGCTTGGGGACAGGGGATCTCACCGGGGAGCTGTTTTTT
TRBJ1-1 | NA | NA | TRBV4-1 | CASSQTRMNTEAFF | TGCGCCAGCAGCCAAACTAGGATGAACACTGAAGCTTTCTTT
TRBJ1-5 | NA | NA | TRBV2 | CASSPSRTVNSNQPQHF | TGTGCCAGCAGCCCGTCACGGACAGTCAATAGCAATCAGCCCCAGCATTTT
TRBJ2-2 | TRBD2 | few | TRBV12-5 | CASGLVLAGVIGELFF | TGTGCTAGTGGTTTGGTACTAGCGGGAGTTATCGGGGAGCTGTTTTTT
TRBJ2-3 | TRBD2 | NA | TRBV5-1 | CASSSPIAGGPTDTQYF | TGCGCCAGCAGCTCCCCTATAGCGGGAGGGCCCACAGATACGCAGTATTTT
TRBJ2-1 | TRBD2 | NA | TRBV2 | CASSRLAGGASYNEQFF | TGTGCCAGCTCGCGACTAGCGGGAGGTGCCTCCTACAATGAGCAGTTCTTC
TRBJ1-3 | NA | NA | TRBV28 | CASNSGGVGNTIYF | TGTGCCAGCAACTCCGGGGGGGTGGGAAACACCATATATTTT
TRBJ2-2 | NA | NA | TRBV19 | CASCVLANGAGELFF | TGTGCCAGTTGCGTCCTAGCCAATGGAGCCGGGGAGCTGTTTTTT
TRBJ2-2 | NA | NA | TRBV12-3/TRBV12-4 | CAIGQINTGELFF | TGTGCCATCGGACAGATAAACACCGGGGAGCTGTTTTTT
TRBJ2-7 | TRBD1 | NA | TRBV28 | CASTTGGTGIYEQYF | TGTGCCAGCACCACTGGCGGGACAGGGATCTACGAGCAGTACTTC
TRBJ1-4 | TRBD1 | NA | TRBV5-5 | CASSPGTGGGNEKLFF | TGTGCCAGCAGCCCCGGTACAGGGGGCGGCAATGAAAAACTGTTTTTT
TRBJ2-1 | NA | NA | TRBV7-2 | CASSGRDFSNEQFF | TGTGCCAGCAGCGGCCGGGACTTTTCCAATGAGCAGTTCTTC
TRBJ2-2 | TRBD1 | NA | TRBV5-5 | CASSLWGTVNTGELFF | TGTGCCAGCAGCTTGTGGGGGACAGTTAACACCGGGGAGCTGTTTTTT
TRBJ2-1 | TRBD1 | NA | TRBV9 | CASSVTGVNEQFF | TGTGCCAGCAGCGTAACAGGGGTCAATGAGCAGTTCTTC
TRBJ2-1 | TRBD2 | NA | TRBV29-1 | CSVGALTSGRSGEQFF | TGCAGCGTTGGGGCCCTTACTAGCGGGAGATCGGGTGAGCAGTTCTTC
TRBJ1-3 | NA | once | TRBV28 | CASSLWRGSGNTIYF | TGTGCCAGCAGTTTATGGCGCGGATCTGGAAACACCATATATTTT
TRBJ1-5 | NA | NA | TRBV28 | CASTTGNQPQHF | TGTGCCAGCACAACAGGAAATCAGCCCCAGCATTTT
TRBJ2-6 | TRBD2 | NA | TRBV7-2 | CASSFSGGLANVLTF | TGTGCCAGCAGCTTTTCGGGAGGTTTGGCCAACGTCCTGACTTTC
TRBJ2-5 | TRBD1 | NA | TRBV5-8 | CASSLGQGMGETQYF | TGTGCCAGCAGCTTGGGACAGGGGATGGGAGAGACCCAGTACTTC
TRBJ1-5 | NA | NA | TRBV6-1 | CASKRTESNQPQHF | TGTGCCAGCAAACGGACAGAGAGCAATCAGCCCCAGCATTTT
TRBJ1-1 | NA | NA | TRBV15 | CATSLRDGVSGTEAFF | TGTGCCACCAGCTTAAGAGATGGGGTGAGCGGCACTGAAGCTTTCTTT
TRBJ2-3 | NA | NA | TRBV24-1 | CATSDDRYPADTQYF | TGTGCCACCAGTGATGACAGGTACCCTGCAGATACGCAGTATTTT
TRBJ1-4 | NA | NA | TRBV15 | CATSRGEKGEKLFF | TGTGCCACCAGCAGAGGGGAAAAGGGGGAAAAACTGTTTTTT
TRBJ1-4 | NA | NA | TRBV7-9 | CASSPPTEKLFF | TGTGCCAGCAGTCCCCCCACAGAAAAACTGTTTTTT
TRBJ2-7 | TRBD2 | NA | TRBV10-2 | CASSQREVGLIEQYF | TGCGCCAGCAGCCAGCGGGAGGTGGGACTGATAGAGCAGTACTTC
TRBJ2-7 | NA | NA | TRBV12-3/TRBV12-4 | CASSLRPSYEQYF | TGTGCCAGCAGTTTACGCCCTAGCTACGAGCAGTACTTC
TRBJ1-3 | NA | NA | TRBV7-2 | CASSWDTSSGNTIYF | TGTGCCAGCAGCTGGGACACTAGCTCTGGAAACACCATATATTTT
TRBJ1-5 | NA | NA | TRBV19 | CASSTFGSNQPQHF | TGTGCCAGTAGCACTTTCGGTAGCAATCAGCCCCAGCATTTT
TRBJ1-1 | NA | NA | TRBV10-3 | CAISDPSTGPGAFF | TGTGCCATCAGTGACCCGTCGACAGGCCCCGGAGCTTTCTTT
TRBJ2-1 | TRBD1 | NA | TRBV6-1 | CASSDRGRLNEQFF | TGTGCCAGCAGTGACAGGGGGCGGCTTAATGAGCAGTTCTTC
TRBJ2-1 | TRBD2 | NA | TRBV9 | CASSQRLAGSFEQFF | TGTGCCAGCAGCCAGAGACTAGCGGGATCGTTTGAGCAGTTCTTC
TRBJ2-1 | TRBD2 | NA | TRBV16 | CASSPGLAGGFNEQFF | TGTGCCAGCAGCCCGGGACTAGCGGGAGGGTTCAATGAGCAGTTCTTC
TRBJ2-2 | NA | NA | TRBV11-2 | CASSLGQSNTGELFF | TGTGCCAGCAGCTTAGGACAGAGTAACACCGGGGAGCTGTTTTTT
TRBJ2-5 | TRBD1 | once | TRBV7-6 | CASSLVGQAPETQYF | TGTGCCAGCAGCTTAGTGGGACAGGCCCCAGAGACCCAGTACTTC
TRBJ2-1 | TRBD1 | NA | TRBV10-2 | CASSEGGHSGTGVDEQFF | TGCGCCAGCAGTGAGGGAGGGCACTCCGGGACAGGGGTTGATGAGCAGTTCTTC
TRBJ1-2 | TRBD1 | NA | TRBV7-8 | CASSSDRDNGYTF | TGTGCCAGCAGCAGCGACAGGGATAACGGCTACACCTTC
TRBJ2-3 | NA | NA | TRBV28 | CASTLGVAVFTDTQYF | TGTGCCAGCACCCTAGGGGTAGCGGTATTCACAGATACGCAGTATTTT
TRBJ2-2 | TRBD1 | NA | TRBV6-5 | CASSYQGTGGHGELFF | TGTGCCAGCAGTTACCAGGGGACAGGGGGCCACGGGGAGCTGTTTTTT
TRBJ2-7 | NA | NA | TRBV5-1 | CASSRWGETSDEQYF | TGCGCCAGCAGCCGGTGGGGGGAAACCTCGGACGAGCAGTACTTC
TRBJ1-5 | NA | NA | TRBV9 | CASSATGLRGQPQHF | TGTGCCAGCAGCGCGACAGGCCTTCGGGGTCAGCCCCAGCATTTT
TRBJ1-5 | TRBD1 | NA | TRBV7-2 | CASSSQQGLSNQPQHF | TGTGCCAGCAGCTCCCAACAGGGGCTAAGCAATCAGCCCCAGCATTTT
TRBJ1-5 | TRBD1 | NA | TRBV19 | CASTRTGVAHQPQHF | TGTGCCAGTACTCGGACAGGGGTAGCACATCAGCCCCAGCATTTT
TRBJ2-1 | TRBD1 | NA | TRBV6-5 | CASSFGTGDNEQFF | TGTGCCAGCAGTTTCGGGACAGGGGACAATGAGCAGTTCTTC
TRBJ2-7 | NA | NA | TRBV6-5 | CASSPTGTYEQYF | TGTGCCAGCAGTCCTACAGGGACCTACGAGCAGTACTTC
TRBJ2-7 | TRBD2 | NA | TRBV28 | CASSLTSGVKYEQYF | TGTGCCAGCAGTTTAACTAGCGGGGTAAAATACGAGCAGTACTTC
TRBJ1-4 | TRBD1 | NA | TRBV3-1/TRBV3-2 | CASRSRTGGEKLFF | TGTGCCAGCAGATCCCGGACAGGGGGTGAAAAACTGTTTTTT
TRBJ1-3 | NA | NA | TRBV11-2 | CASSNRVSGNTIYF | TGTGCCAGCAGCAACAGGGTGTCCGGAAACACCATATATTTT
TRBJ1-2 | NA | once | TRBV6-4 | CASSWGGSYTF | TGTGCCAGCAGCTGGGGGGGTTCCTACACCTTC
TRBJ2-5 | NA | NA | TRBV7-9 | CASSFGGGEQETQYF | TGTGCCAGCAGCTTCGGCGGTGGAGAGCAAGAGACCCAGTACTTC
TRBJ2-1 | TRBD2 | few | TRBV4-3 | CASSQDPAGGYNEQFF | TGCGCCAGCAGCCAAGACCCAGCGGGGGGGTACAATGAGCAGTTCTTC
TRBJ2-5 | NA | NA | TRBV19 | CASSSKWGLGETQYF | TGTGCCAGTAGTAGTAAGTGGGGCTTGGGGGAGACCCAGTACTTC
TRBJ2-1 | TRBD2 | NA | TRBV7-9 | CASSLVTSGKGEQFF | TGTGCCAGCAGCTTGGTGACTAGCGGTAAAGGTGAGCAGTTCTTC
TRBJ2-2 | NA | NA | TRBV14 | CASSQEGRYTGELFF | TGTGCCAGCAGCCAAGAGGGGCGATACACCGGGGAGCTGTTTTTT
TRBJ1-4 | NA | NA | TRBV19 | CASSPYEGTGEKLFF | TGTGCCAGTAGTCCCTACGAGGGGACTGGAGAAAAACTGTTTTTT
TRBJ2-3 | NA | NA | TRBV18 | CASSPRLTDTQYF | TGTGCCAGCTCACCACGTCTCACAGATACGCAGTATTTT